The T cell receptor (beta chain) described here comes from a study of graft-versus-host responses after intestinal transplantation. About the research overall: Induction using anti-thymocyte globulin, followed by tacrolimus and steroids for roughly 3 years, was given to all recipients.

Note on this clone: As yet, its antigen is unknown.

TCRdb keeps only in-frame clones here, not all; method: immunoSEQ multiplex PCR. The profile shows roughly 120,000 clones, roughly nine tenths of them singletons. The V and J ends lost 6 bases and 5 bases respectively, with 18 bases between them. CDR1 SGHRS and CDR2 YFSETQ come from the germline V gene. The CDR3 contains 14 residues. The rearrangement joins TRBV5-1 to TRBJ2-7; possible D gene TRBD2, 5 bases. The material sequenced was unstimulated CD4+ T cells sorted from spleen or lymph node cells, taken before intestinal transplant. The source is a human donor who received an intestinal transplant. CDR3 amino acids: CASTSKPDGNEQYF. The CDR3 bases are TGCGCCAGCACCTCCAAGCCCGACGGGAACGAGCAGTACTTC.